Each of the 2 T cell receptor beta chains below was sequenced from the same sample in a study of vaccination effects on CD4 cells after COVID-19. After around ten days in culture, the CD4+ T cells were isolated. Each participant received a vaccine that was either BNT162b2 or mRNA-1273, given as two doses. Profiling relied on immunoSEQ multiplex PCR, and the TCRdb table lists in-frame clones only, not all of them. The top ten hold under 15% of the sample, which has 30,000 to 35,000 clones, roughly 81% seen once. No cognate antigen is known for these TCRs. The sequencing here drew on CD4+ T cells from PBMCs cultured without peptide, taken after COVID-19 vaccination. These TCRs come from a human donor who received a COVID-19 vaccine.

The V and J genes are TRBV20-1 and TRBJ1-2; D is unresolved. The V gene's germline CDR1 is DFQATT and CDR2 SNEGSKA (reference sequence). The CDR3 has 11 amino acids. V was clipped by 0 bases and J by 8 bases, with 7 bases between them. CDR3 bases: TGCAGTGCTAGAGAGGGTATCGGCTACACCTTC. It specifies CSAREGIGYTF.

The rearrangement links TRBV4-1 to TRBJ1-4, with D maybe TRBD1 (6 bases). This CDR3 is 15 amino acids long. V shed 4 bases and J shed 5 bases, with 14 bases lying between them. Germline loops: CDR1 MGHRA, CDR2 YSYEKL. CDR3 bases: TGCGCCAGCAGCCCTGGGGGGACAAAGAATGAAAAACTGTTTTTT. Amino acids: CASSPGGTKNEKLFF.